Presented here are 20 T cell receptor beta chains from one specimen sequenced in a study of human T cells and chemical hapten exposure. TCRdb processed the RACE reads anew with MiXCR; each CDR3 protein has one entry. The sample contains about 380,000 distinct CDR3 sequences, around 4.8% of which appear only once. Sample time point: patch test 1, 2 weeks after DPC sensitization. Treatment defined: therapeutic diphenylcyclopropenone sensitization with weekly scalp DPC. Sample: whole blood, taken in connection with sensitization to the hapten diphenylcyclopropenone (DPC). The receptors stem from a woman in her forties or fifties with alopecia areata. Some clones in this sample may be carry-over from other donors' samples.

In its sample, this clonotype was seen many times. This CDR3 reads CASSYSKLANSYNEQFF. CDR3 nucleotides: TGTGCCAGCAGTTACTCAAAACTAGCGAACTCCTACAATGAGCAGTTCTTC. The J gene is TRBJ2-1, the V gene TRBV6-2 or TRBV6-3; 7 positions match TRBD2. V shed 0 bases, J shed 0 bases, and the junction held 5 bases outside the gene matches. CDR1 and CDR2 (germline): MNHEY, SVGEGT. This CDR3 is 17 amino acids long.

This clonotype was observed at least ten times. This rearrangement joins TRBV6-2 or TRBV6-3 to TRBJ2-5; D is possibly TRBD2 (5 bases). The germline V gene has CDR1 MNHEY and CDR2 SVGEGT. Trimming shortened V by 5 bases and J by 5 bases, and 15 bases separated the two germline ends. The CDR3 contains 14 residues. DNA for the CDR3: TGTGCCAGCAGTCCGATTAGCGTGGGGGAGACCCAGTACTTC. Its translation: CASSPISVGETQYF.

This clonotype was counted many times. This chain links TRBV20-1 with TRBJ2-5; 7 bases map to TRBD1. Germline V gene sequence: CDR1 DFQATT, CDR2 SNEGSKA (reference sequence). The CDR3 runs 15 residues. V trimming: 4 bases; J trimming: 5 bases; junction bases outside the gene matches: 13. CDR3 in amino acids: CSATLLRGLAETQYF. CDR3 DNA sequence: TGCAGTGCTACCCTATTGAGGGGGCTGGCGGAGACCCAGTACTTC.

This clonotype showed up just a few times. The rearrangement joins TRBV12-3 or TRBV12-4 to TRBJ1-2, with a weak D call TRBD1 (5 bases). The CDR3 sequence is 17 residues long. V lost 6 bases and J 4 bases, leaving 24 bases between the germline ends. The CDR3 DNA follows: TGTGCCAGCAGCCTAGGGACGGGACTCCTGACCTTCTATGGCTACACCTTC. It codes for CASSLGTGLLTFYGYTF.

Concerning this clonotype itself: This may arise from a read error, as a much more abundant clone is one base away. Because the CDR3 is missing its conserved closing phenylalanine or tryptophan, this is likely a read error. This chain links TRBV5-1 with TRBJ1-3, with D unresolved. Trimming shortened V by 3 bases and J by 0 bases, and 10 bases separated the two germline ends. CDR1 is SGHRS and CDR2 is YFSETQ in the germline V gene. The CDR3 consists of 15 residues. The DNA of the CDR3 is TGCGCCAGCAGCTACGACGGAGCCTCTGGAAACACCATATATTTA. This translates into CASSYDGASGNTIYL.

This clonotype was seen ten or more times. V usage is TRBV3-1 and J usage is TRBJ2-1; 8 bases match TRBD2. The CDR3 sequence is 19 residues long. Germline trimming cut 1 base from V and 9 bases from J; bases unmatched to any gene: 20. The germline gives CDR1 LGHDT, CDR2 YNNKEL (reference sequence). CDR3 coding DNA: TGTGCCAGCAGCCAAGCCCGGGGTTTCCAGCGGGGGCCCAGGGGTGAGCAGTTCTTC. This gives the protein CASSQARGFQRGPRGEQFF.

This clonotype was detected only a few times. The J gene is TRBJ2-2, the V gene TRBV2, with 9 bases identical to TRBD1. Looked up from germline, CDR1 is SNHLY and CDR2 is FYNNEI. This CDR3 region has 16 residues. V was pared by 8 bases and J by 0 bases, with 7 bases of the junction left unmatched. The CDR3 nucleotides read TGTGCCAGCCTTCAACAGGGGGCGGCGAACACCGGGGAGCTGTTTTTT. Protein: CASLQQGAANTGELFF.

This clonotype was detected many times. J is TRBJ2-7 and V is TRBV29-1; 14 bases line up with TRBD2. The CDR3 is 14 amino acids. The ends lost 6 bases at V and 7 bases at J; junction bases unmatched: 8. Per the germline V gene, CDR1 is SQVTM and CDR2 is ANQGSEA. For the CDR3, the DNA is TGCAGCGTCGGGACTAGCGGGAGTACTCGTGAGCAGTACTTC. Translated: CSVGTSGSTREQYF.

This clonotype occurred a few times. The V gene is TRBV28, the J gene TRBJ2-1; D is unclear. The CDR3 is 14 residues long. V dropped 6 bases and J dropped 0 bases, with 9 bases sitting between them. Germline V lookup: CDR1 MDHEN, CDR2 SYDVKM. The CDR3 region is CASRYGVSYNEQFF. The DNA of the CDR3 is TGTGCCAGCAGGTACGGAGTCTCCTACAATGAGCAGTTCTTC.

The J gene is TRBJ2-1, the V gene TRBV9; 8 nucleotides agree with TRBD2. With V trimmed by 4 bases and J by 9 bases, 6 bases remained unmatched. From germline, CDR1 is SGDLS and CDR2 YYNGEE. CDR3 length equals 13 residues. In DNA, the CDR3 is TGTGCCAGCAGCTCTGGTAGCGGGACTGAGCAGTTCTTC. Translated: CASSSGSGTEQFF.

A remark on this clonotype: This may be a read error, as it is one base from a much larger clone. The chain has TRBV2 and TRBJ1-3; D remains ambiguous. Germline V gene sequence: CDR1 SNHLY, CDR2 FYNNEI. V was shortened by 6 bases and J by 4 bases, with 10 bases between the two germline ends. The CDR3 sequence is 13 residues long. The CDR3 DNA is TGTGCCAGCAGGAGATCACTCGGAAACACCATATATTTT. This encodes CASRRSLGNTIYF.

This clonotype was seen a few times. The chain carries TRBV2 and TRBJ2-5; no definite D call. V lost 3 bases to trimming and J lost 4 bases, with 9 bases between them. In germline, CDR1 is SNHLY, CDR2 FYNNEI. The CDR3 length is 13 residues. The CDR3 bases are TGTGCCAGCAGTGATCAAGTGGGAGAGACCCAGTACTTC. Translation gives CASSDQVGETQYF.

This clonotype was recorded many times. This chain's CDR3 is CASSSSGLARSSYEQYF. Written as DNA, the CDR3 is TGTGCCAGCAGCTCCTCCGGACTAGCGAGGAGCTCCTACGAGCAGTACTTC. The genes are TRBV11-2 and TRBJ2-7; TRBD2 matches at 9 bases. The CDR3 has 17 amino acids. Germline values: CDR1 SGHAT, CDR2 FQNNGV. V was clipped by 4 bases and J by 0 bases; unmatched bases: 10.

The sample holds many counts of this clonotype. The chain links TRBV6-1 to TRBJ2-4, with unresolved D. The CDR3 loop spans 13 amino acids. Germline V gene data show CDR1 as MNHNS and CDR2 as SASEGT. V gave up 2 bases and J gave up 15 bases, with 17 bases separating them. DNA of the CDR3: TGTGCCAGCAGTGAAATTATGGAGAGCGTACGGTACTTC. Protein sequence: CASSEIMESVRYF.

This chain connects TRBV5-1 to TRBJ2-3, with 9 bases fitting TRBD1. The CDR3 sequence is 15 residues long. Losses at the gene ends were 5 bases for V and 0 bases for J; bases not matched to a gene: 4. Germline assignment: CDR1 SGHRS and CDR2 YFSETQ. The CDR3, as DNA: TGCGCCAGCAGGGAAGGGACAGGGAGCACAGATACGCAGTATTTT. Translation gives CASREGTGSTDTQYF.

This clonotype was found many times. The chain employs TRBV15 and TRBJ2-3, with TRBD1 matching over 7 bases. This CDR3 contains 15 residues. The J segment lost 5 bases and the V segment lost 3 bases, leaving 8 bases of the junction unmatched. CDR1 is LNHNV, CDR2 YYDKDF, per germline (reference sequence). The CDR3 is CATSSDRDREDTQYF. Written as DNA, the CDR3 is TGTGCCACCAGCAGTGACAGGGACCGGGAAGATACGCAGTATTTT.

The table lists this clonotype with many counts. This chain connects TRBV7-9 to TRBJ1-5; D remains ambiguous. This CDR3 has 18 residues. Germline CDR1 is SEHNR and CDR2 is FQNEAQ (reference sequence). Trimming removed 5 bases from V and 0 bases from J, with 20 bases in between. CDR3 residues: CASSPGQAGWDSNQPQHF. As DNA, the CDR3 is TGTGCCAGCAGCCCAGGTCAGGCAGGTTGGGATAGCAATCAGCCCCAGCATTTT.

This clonotype was found many times. The chain uses TRBV20-1 and TRBJ2-3; 13 bases are a match to TRBD2. From germline, CDR1 is DFQATT and CDR2 SNEGSKA (reference sequence). V trimming: 5 bases; J trimming: 1 base; junction bases outside the gene matches: 0. The CDR3 covers 14 residues. CDR3 in DNA: TGCAGTGCTGGACTAGCGGGGGGCACAGATACGCAGTATTTT. Its protein is CSAGLAGGTDTQYF.

This clonotype was counted at least ten times. The chain combines TRBV2 with TRBJ2-3; TRBD1 might be the D (6 bases). The length of the CDR3 is 12 residues. CDR1 and CDR2 (germline): SNHLY, FYNNEI. Trimming took off 9 bases at V and 2 bases at J, with 9 bases between the two ends. The CDR3 DNA reads TGTGCCAGTCGACAGGACACAGATACGCAGTATTTT. Protein product: CASRQDTDTQYF.

The chain uses TRBV12-5 and TRBJ2-5; 8 bases fit TRBD2. CDR1 is LGHNT and CDR2 is FRNRAP in the germline V gene. CDR3 length: 15 residues. After removal of 0 bases from V and 4 bases from J, the junction contained 4 bases not matched to a gene. CDR3 region: CASGLVLGGAETQYF. For the CDR3, the DNA is TGTGCTAGTGGTTTGGTACTCGGGGGGGCAGAGACCCAGTACTTC.